This TCR beta chain originates from a study of blood T cell repertoires in COVID-19. The wider study: From the United States, Italy and Spain came samples of acute and convalescent COVID-19. Sources were T cells, B-cell-depleted T cells, or PBMCs; the material itself was cDNA or gDNA.

This CDR3 is 16 amino acids long. V was shortened by 1 base and J by 1 base, with 12 bases between the two germline ends. Germline V lookup: CDR1 LGHDT, CDR2 YNNKEL (reference sequence). While infection was still active, Seattle patients were enrolled and then followed longitudinally. Original data processing: Cell counts per sample came from amplifying reference gene primers. Sequenced by immunoSEQ multiplex PCR; TCRdb stores in-frame clones only, minus some. For V, J and clone size, that table is used; D and trimming come from the DNA. The profile shows a few hundred thousand clones, around 90% of them singletons.

The chain is built from TRBV3-1 (or the pseudogene TRBV3-2) and TRBJ2-3, with D possibly being TRBD2 (6 bases). The sequence derives from a woman aged 55-70 years with COVID-19, enrolled during active disease. The sample consisted of peripheral blood. CDR3 sequence: CASSQGGRTGTDTQYF. CDR3 DNA sequence: TGTGCCAGCAGCCAAGGGGGGAGGACGGGCACAGATACGCAGTATTTT.